This T cell receptor beta chain was identified in a study of blood T cell repertoires in COVID-19. Enrolment of Seattle patients took place during active infection, and they were followed longitudinally. With V trimmed by 1 base and J by 0 bases, 3 bases remained unmatched. CDR3 length equals 15 residues. Germline CDR1 reads SGHRS; CDR2 reads YFSETQ. Per the original data handling: Amplification of reference gene primers was used by the study to estimate nucleated cell counts. Assay used: immunoSEQ multiplex PCR; TCRdb lists only in-frame clones, some missing. The V and J calls and clone size come from that table; D and trimming were worked out from the DNA. The sample holds roughly 150,000 clones, roughly 85% seen once.

The chain couples TRBV5-1 to TRBJ2-7; 8 nucleotides match TRBD1. Sequencing input: peripheral blood. The receptor was derived from a woman aged 50 to 65 with COVID-19, enrolled during active disease. The CDR3 nucleotides read TGCGCCAGCAGCTTGAGGACAGGGCTCTCCTACGAGCAGTACTTC. It translates to CASSLRTGLSYEQYF.